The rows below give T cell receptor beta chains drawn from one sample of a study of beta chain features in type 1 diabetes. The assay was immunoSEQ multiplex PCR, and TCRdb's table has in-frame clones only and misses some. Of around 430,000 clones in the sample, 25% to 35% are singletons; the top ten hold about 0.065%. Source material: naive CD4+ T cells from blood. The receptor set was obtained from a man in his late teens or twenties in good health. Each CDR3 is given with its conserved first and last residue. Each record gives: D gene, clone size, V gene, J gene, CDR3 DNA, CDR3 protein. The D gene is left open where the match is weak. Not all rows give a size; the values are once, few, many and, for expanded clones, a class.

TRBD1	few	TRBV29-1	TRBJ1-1	TGCAGCGTCAGGGGGGCCGGGAGTATGAACACTGAAGCTTTCTTT	CSVRGAGSMNTEAFF
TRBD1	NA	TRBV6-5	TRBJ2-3	TGTGCCAGCAGCCGGGACAGGGATAGAGATACGCAGTATTTT	CASSRDRDRDTQYF
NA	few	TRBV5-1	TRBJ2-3	TGCGCCAGCAGCTTGACATTCGCGGGATCTAGCACAGATACGCAGTATTTT	CASSLTFAGSSTDTQYF
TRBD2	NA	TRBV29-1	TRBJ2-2	TGCAGCGTCCAAACTAGCGGGCGGACCGGGGAGCTGTTTTTT	CSVQTSGRTGELFF
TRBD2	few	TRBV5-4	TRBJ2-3	TGTGCCAGCAGCTACAGACTAGCGGGAGGGCCAGATACGCAGTATTTT	CASSYRLAGGPDTQYF
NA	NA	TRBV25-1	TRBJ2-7	TGTGCCAGCAGTCTCTCCCGGGACCGCTACTTC	CASSLSRDRYF
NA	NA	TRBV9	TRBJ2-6	TGTGCCAGCAGCGCCTTAGGACAGTCTGGGGCCAACGTCCTGACTTTC	CASSALGQSGANVLTF
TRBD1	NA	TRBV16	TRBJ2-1	TGTGCCAGCAGCGGGACAGGGGCCTACAATGAGCAGTTCTTC	CASSGTGAYNEQFF
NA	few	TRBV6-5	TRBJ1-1	TGTGCCAGCAGTTACAGGGAGGTAGATGAAGCTTTCTTT	CASSYREVDEAFF
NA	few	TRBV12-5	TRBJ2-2	TGTGCTAGTGCCCCGTTGGGCGGTGTGGCCGGGGAGCTGTTTTTT	CASAPLGGVAGELFF
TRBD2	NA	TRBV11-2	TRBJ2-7	TGTGCCAGCAGCTTCCCTGGACTAGCGGGCTACGAGCAGTACTTC	CASSFPGLAGYEQYF
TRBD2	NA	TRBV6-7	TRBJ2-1	TGTGCCAGCAGTTACTTTTCCCAGACTAGCGGGGACTATTCCTACAATGAGCAGTTCTTC	CASSYFSQTSGDYSYNEQFF
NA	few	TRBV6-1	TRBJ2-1	TGTGCCAGCAGTAACAGCTTGGGCGATGAGCAGTTCTTC	CASSNSLGDEQFF
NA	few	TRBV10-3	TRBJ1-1	TGTGCCATCAGTGCATTGGTCGGGATAAACACTGAAGCTTTCTTT	CAISALVGINTEAFF
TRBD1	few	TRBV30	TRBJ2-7	TGTGCCTGGGGCCGGGACAGGGGTCCCTACGAGCAGTACTTC	CAWGRDRGPYEQYF
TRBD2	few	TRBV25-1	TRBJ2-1	TGTGCCAGCAGTGAATTTGGTAGCGGGAGTTTCTATGAGCAGTTCTTC	CASSEFGSGSFYEQFF
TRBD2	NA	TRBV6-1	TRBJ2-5	TGTGCCAGCAGAGAGAGCGGGAAAGAGACCCAGTACTTC	CASRESGKETQYF
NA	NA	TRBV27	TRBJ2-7	TGTGCCAGCAGTTTATCTGTGACAGAGAGCTCCTACGAGCAGTACTTC	CASSLSVTESSYEQYF